Below, one TCR beta chain is given with its context. It has no known antigen specificity. Base qualities are not provided; no much larger clone lies one nucleotide away. Libraries were constructed by the immunoSEQ multiplex PCR assay. Per the source publication's procedure: A statistical classification framework was developed to diagnose cytomegalovirus status using the catalog of TCR beta chain sequences. TCRdb took over this immuneACCESS table, retaining in-frame rearrangements with V and J assigned. Such tables are incomplete; in checked studies, under half of the missing clones stem from an unresolved V gene, and the remainder is unexplained. V and J calls and clone size are those listed in that table; D and trimming were worked out from the DNA. This sample holds about 160,000 clones; 84% were observed only once. The biggest ten clones account for roughly a tenth of the sample. V trim: 0 bases; J trim: 7 bases; unmatched bases: 9. The CDR3 holds 16 amino acids from the cysteine to the phenylalanine. The read is trimmed to its CDR3 DNA, 48 bases read in frame from base 1. Taken from the germline V gene, the CDR1 and CDR2 loops are SGHRS and YFSETQ.

The donors belonged to the validation cohort of over a hundred subjects, which was separate from the roughly 680-subject first cohort. The data originate from a study of cytomegalovirus exposure and HLA in healthy donors (dated by TCRdb to 2016 to 2017). With respect to the entire study: According to a later analysis, one platform produced both the roughly 120 validation repertoires and the 670 or so repertoires of the first cohort. The study was designed to test whether signatures of past pathogen exposure could be identified by cataloging public T cell receptors. A separate validation cohort of approximately 130 different subjects was used in addition to the approximately 700-subject first cohort. To predict cytomegalovirus infection status, the study combined high-throughput TCR immunosequencing, statistical association of individual TCRs with disease status, and machine learning.

What the authors observed across the whole study: While some public TCRs were present in many individuals, most TCR sequences turned up only very rarely across donors. Of the cluster scores, around 95% were above 0 in a later analysis, which found that TCRs clustered in the first cohort also tended to co-occur in the 95 to 150 validation repertoires. The validation cohort had no HLA typing available for a later analysis, so co-occurrence within that cohort was assessed over all 110 or so repertoires. The study gave a list of under 200 TCR beta chains associated with cytomegalovirus. It was suggested by the authors that the approach could potentially be generalized to other disease states and immunological phenotypes. In vitro tests confirmed that a few of the cytomegalovirus-associated TCR beta chains recognize cytomegalovirus antigens. In both the original and validation cohorts, the classifier was reported to diagnose cytomegalovirus status with high specificity and sensitivity.

The sequence is built from TRBV5-1 and TRBJ2-1; 8 nucleotides in the junction match TRBD2. Sequencing was done on a sample of PBMCs. The TCR originated in a man in his thirties or forties in good health and CMV-seropositive. The sequence in DNA is TGCGCCAGCAGCTTGGGGCGCGGGGGGTCAGGGAATGAGCAGTTCTTC. Protein translation: CASSLGRGGSGNEQFF.